These 4 T cell receptor beta chains were all obtained from the same sample, sequenced in a study of technical replicates of blood from several donors. Generated by immunoSEQ multiplex PCR, the TCRdb table keeps only in-frame clones and is missing some. The data hold about 95,000 clones, with roughly 96% observed a single time. Sequencing was done on a sample of T cells isolated from PBMCs. These receptors came from a human donor in good health.

CDR3 nucleotide sequence: TGTGCCAGCTCCCCTCCTAGTTCCGCGAATGAAAAACTGTTTTTT. Translation: CASSPPSSANEKLFF. The chain combines TRBV18 with TRBJ1-4, with no clear D. CDR3 length: 15 residues. V lost 6 bases to trimming and J lost 5 bases, with 16 bases between them. Looked up from germline, CDR1 is KGHSH and CDR2 is LQKENI.

This clone was counted a single time. The rearrangement links TRBV21-1 to TRBJ2-7; the table gives TRBD2 as D, unverified against the DNA. TRBV21-1 is classified as a pseudogene. The CDR3 contains 21 residues. As DNA, the CDR3 is TGTGCCAGCAGCACCGAATCGAGACTAGCGGGAGGGAACTACAACTCCTACGAGCAGTACTTC. Translation gives CASSTESRLAGGNYNSYEQYF.

The chain uses TRBV13 and TRBJ1-1, with a tentative D call TRBD1 (6 bases). The CDR3 is 15 residues long. V was trimmed by 4 bases and J by 1 base, leaving 13 bases between them. In germline, CDR1 is PRHDT, CDR2 FYEKMQ (reference sequence). The CDR3 DNA is TGTGCCAGCAGCTCACGGCCGGGACAGAACACTGAAGCTTTCTTT. It is translated as CASSSRPGQNTEAFF.

Of note for this clone: Other DNA sequences of this sample code for an identical CDR3. The chain recombines TRBV29-1 with TRBJ2-1; possible D gene TRBD2, 5 bases. This CDR3 contains 13 residues. Germline V gene sequence: CDR1 SQVTM, CDR2 ANQGSEA. Deletions cut 7 bases from V and 3 bases from J, with 13 bases between. In DNA, the CDR3 is TGCAGCGGCGACTCGGGAATCTACAATGAGCAGTTCTTC. Amino acid sequence: CSGDSGIYNEQFF.